This T cell receptor beta chain emerged from a study of blood T cell repertoires in COVID-19. Overall study: The study drew acute and convalescent COVID-19 samples from the United States, Italy and Spain. PBMCs, B-cell-depleted T cells, or T cells were the source of the cDNA or gDNA that made up the material.

As originally analysed: Amplification from reference gene primers served as the basis for estimated nucleated cell counts. Here immunoSEQ multiplex PCR was the method, and the copy in TCRdb shows in-frame clones only, minus some. V and J calls and clone size are copied from that table; D and trimming were computed from the DNA. The repertoire holds around 82,000 clones, with around 91% as singletons. V dropped 3 bases and J dropped 2; count of bases not matched to a gene: 4. This CDR3 spans 15 amino acids. CDR1 is SEHNR, CDR2 FQNEAQ, per germline (reference sequence). Material: peripheral blood. The source of this sequence is a man between 65 and 80 years old with active or convalescent COVID-19. This rearrangement joins TRBV7-9 to TRBJ1-1; TRBD1 aligns across 9 bases. CDR3 amino acids: CASSFGDRANTEAFF. CDR3 nucleotide sequence: TGTGCCAGCAGCTTTGGGGACAGGGCAAACACTGAAGCTTTCTTT.